This TCR beta chain derives from a study of vaccination and CD4 T cells after COVID-19 (dated by TCRdb to 2021 to 2024). Study-wide context: Every convalescent patient had a positive nasal swab PCR test for SARS-CoV-2, with mild disease in 9 or 10 patients and severe disease in one. Six males and four females were included in the convalescent cohort, with two Hispanic individuals, seven Caucasians, two Asians and one multiracial person represented. Participants got two doses of the Pfizer-BioNTech BNT162b2 vaccine (n=8) or two doses of the Moderna mRNA-1273 vaccine (n=2). Post-COVID blood samples from convalescent patients were collected a median of approximately 93 days after diagnosis, with a range of 35 to 161 days. Post-vaccine blood samples were taken a median of about 77 days after the second vaccine dose, with a range of about 12 to 250 days. For stimulating the cultures, overlapping spike peptide pools were used, derived from SARS-CoV-2 as well as from the common cold coronaviruses HCoV-NL63, HCoV-OC43 and HCoV-229E. Control cultures received a CEFX viral epitope pool as the positive control, an HIV-1 Nef peptide pool as the negative control, or no peptide. In over 8 COVID-19 convalescent patients and 4 infection-naive healthy vaccine recipients, the spike-specific CD4+ TCR repertoire before mRNA vaccination was compared with the repertoire after mRNA vaccination. What the authors observed across the whole study: In convalescent patients, nearly all vaccine-specific clones (304 of 307) were found to be mono-reactive for SARS-CoV-2 spike rather than cross-reactive with common cold coronaviruses. In convalescent patients, a median around 90% of post-vaccine SARS-CoV-2-reactive clones were detected only after vaccination, and vaccine-specific priming was suggested by this finding. The number of convalescent patients in the study was relatively small, and the study did not examine early timepoints following natural infection. An increase in the median number of SARS-CoV-2-reactive clonotypes from roughly 20 after infection to roughly 39 after vaccination was observed, but the change was not found to be significant.

Receptor libraries were prepared by PCR. DNA from cultured CD4+ T cells underwent TCR sequencing with the Oncomine TCR Beta short-read assay at the Johns Hopkins FTIC core. The QIAamp micro DNA kit was used to extract genomic DNA from the cultured CD4+ T cells. Oncomine TCR Beta libraries made from cultured CD4+ T cells were pooled using unique dual indexes and sequenced on an Illumina iSeq 100. On the authors' methods: Non-productive sequences were removed, and CDR3s not starting with C, not ending with F or W, or shorter than 7 amino acids were discarded. Antigen-specific clonotypes were identified with the MANAFEST web application by comparing peptide-stimulated wells with reference and other culture wells. An FDR below 0.05, an odds ratio above 5, and a productive frequency above 0.1% in at least two of three replicate wells were required for clones to be considered positive. A clonotype counted as cross-reactive if it showed significant expansion both in the SARS-CoV-2 spike wells and in at least one common cold coronavirus spike condition. Using R version 3.6.1, CDR3 homology was evaluated through Levenshtein distances (stringdist) along with unrooted phylogenetic trees (ape). Starting from the raw public reads, TCRdb applied fastp trimming at Q25, assembled clones with MiXCR and retained in-frame beta chains. Rows merge per CDR3 protein into single entries with the most common DNA and genes. The V and J calls, along with clone size, are taken from TCRdb and not from the paper's own processing. Across this sample there are about 9,100 distinct CDR3 sequences, with around two thirds seen only once. Jointly, the top ten make up roughly two fifths of the sample.

A note on this clonotype: The antigen this receptor binds is unknown. No qualities accompany the bases; no much larger clone lies one base away.

The sample's treatment or condition label is to be understood as: 10-day PBMC culture with coronavirus spike peptide pools or control peptides (ViraFEST assay). The ViraFEST assay, used in the study, expanded antigen-specific T cells with peptide pools and then identified the expanded clonotypes through TCR sequencing. Positive SARS-CoV-2 PCR tests in the convalescent patients dated from March to December 2020, before Alpha, Beta and Delta variants emerged in the United States. Each well held 2 million or so PBMCs cultured in IMDM containing approximately 5% human AB serum and approximately 9.4 IU/ml IL-2, with 8 to 10 ug/ml peptide pools added. Half of the culture medium was replaced with fresh IL-2-containing medium on days 3 and 7. Once the cells had been in culture for ten to eleven days, the EasySep CD4+ T cell isolation kit was used to isolate CD4+ T cells by negative selection. Ficoll-Paque Plus gradient centrifugation was used to isolate PBMCs from whole blood, and the isolated PBMCs were then either used fresh or cryopreserved at -140C. Each culture condition was generally run in triplicate wells.

This TCR was recovered from a human donor who had recovered from COVID-19. The sequenced sample consisted of CD4+ T cells from blood, cultured in vitro.

The CDR3 protein: CASSPLGHQNTEAFF. At the DNA level, the sequence is TGTGCCAGCAGCCCCTTGGGACACCAGAACACTGAAGCTTTCTTT. The rearrangement combines TRBV14 with TRBJ1-1, and TRBD1 may be the D gene, going by 6 matching bases. The germline V gene specifies SGHDN as CDR1 and FVKESK as CDR2. The V and J ends are trimmed by 4 bases and 1 base, leaving 13 bases between them. The CDR3 runs 15 residues from the cysteine to the phenylalanine. Of the read, only the CDR3 DNA is kept; its 45 bases are in frame from base 1.